This is a list of T cell receptor beta chains from one sample in a study of blood T cells in healthy people across ages. A single record per CDR3 protein comes from TCRdb applying MiXCR to the 5' RACE reads. The data hold some 370,000 distinct CDR3 sequences, with roughly half observed a single time. Specimen: blood. Receptor source: a man aged 55-75 years in good health. CDR3s include the opening cysteine and the closing phenylalanine or tryptophan. A D gene is named only where the DNA matches it firmly. Size values are once, few and many counts, or a class for expanded clones, and some rows have none.

clone_size,j_call,v_call,d_call,cdr3_aa,cdr3_nt
.,TRBJ2-5,TRBV5-1,TRBD2,CASSPRRGGRETQYF,TGCGCCAGCAGCCCCAGGCGGGGGGGCCGGGAGACCCAGTACTTC
few,TRBJ2-1,TRBV20-1,.,CSASSPSRGNEQFF,TGCAGTGCTAGTTCCCCCTCCCGGGGGAATGAGCAGTTCTTC
.,TRBJ2-1,TRBV10-3,.,CAISEPGRGGNEQFF,TGTGCCATCAGTGAGCCCGGCAGGGGGGGCAATGAGCAGTTCTTC
.,TRBJ2-7,TRBV20-1,TRBD2,CSAQISGRGYEQYF,TGCAGTGCTCAGATCAGCGGGAGAGGCTACGAGCAGTACTTC
many,TRBJ1-2,TRBV29-1,.,CSAEGGRSYGYTF,TGCAGCGCCGAGGGGGGGCGAAGCTATGGCTACACCTTC
.,TRBJ1-2,TRBV20-1,TRBD1,CSVGPGRGVYGYTF,TGCAGTGTTGGGCCCGGCAGGGGGGTCTATGGCTACACCTTC
few,TRBJ2-3,TRBV7-2,TRBD2,CASSRTSAGTQYF,TGTGCCAGCAGCCGGACTAGCGCAGGGACGCAGTATTTT
few,TRBJ2-7,TRBV29-1,TRBD1,CSVEIAGGASYEQYF,TGCAGCGTTGAAATAGCAGGGGGCGCTTCCTACGAGCAGTACTTC
.,TRBJ2-1,TRBV12-3/TRBV12-4,TRBD2,CASSSLAGGRNNEQFF,TGTGCCAGCAGTTCCCTAGCGGGGGGGAGAAACAATGAGCAGTTCTTC
.,TRBJ2-7,TRBV7-9,.,CASSLVEGGEQYF,TGTGCCAGCAGCTTAGTCGAAGGGGGCGAGCAGTACTTC
few,TRBJ2-3,TRBV27,.,CASTPWVTARSSQYSTDTQYF,TGTGCCAGCACCCCTTGGGTAACAGCACGCTCCTCACAATATAGCACAGATACGCAGTATTTT
.,TRBJ2-3,TRBV4-1,TRBD1,CASSQESPGQGTDTQYF,TGCGCCAGCAGCCAAGAATCCCCGGGACAGGGTACAGATACGCAGTATTTT
.,TRBJ2-7,TRBV27,TRBD2,CASSAYTSGSSYEQYF,TGTGCCAGCAGTGCATATACTAGCGGCAGCTCCTACGAGCAGTACTTC
.,TRBJ2-7,TRBV7-2,.,CASSLRVVRGGLEQYF,TGTGCCAGCAGCCTCCGGGTTGTCCGGGGCGGGCTCGAGCAGTACTTC
.,TRBJ1-1,TRBV20-1,.,CSARDLGVTGNTEAFF,TGCAGTGCTAGAGATCTCGGAGTGACAGGGAACACTGAAGCTTTCTTT
.,TRBJ2-3,TRBV7-3,TRBD2,CASSKSGGTNTQYF,TGTGCCAGCAGCAAAAGCGGGGGGACGAATACGCAGTATTTT
few,TRBJ2-5,TRBV20-1,TRBD2,CSASELAGYQETQYF,TGCAGTGCTTCTGAACTAGCGGGGTACCAAGAGACCCAGTACTTC
.,TRBJ2-1,TRBV29-1,.,CSVVGGQVNNEQFF,TGCAGCGTTGTCGGAGGGCAAGTAAACAATGAGCAGTTCTTC
.,TRBJ2-5,TRBV25-1,.,CASSELETQYF,TGTGCCAGCAGTGAATTAGAGACCCAGTACTTC
.,TRBJ2-3,TRBV12-3/TRBV12-4,TRBD2,CASIGRLATDAQYF,TGTGCCAGCATTGGCAGACTAGCGACAGATGCGCAATATTTT
.,TRBJ2-3,TRBV9,TRBD1,CASSVTGEDTQYF,TGTGCCAGCAGCGTGACAGGGGAAGATACGCAGTATTTT
.,TRBJ2-7,TRBV3-1,.,CASASLQGHEQYF,TGTGCCAGTGCCAGCCTCCAGGGCCACGAGCAGTACTTC
.,TRBJ1-1,TRBV3-1,TRBD1,CASSQGRGGTEAFF,TGTGCCAGCAGCCAAGGCAGGGGGGGGACTGAAGCTTTCTTT
.,TRBJ2-1,TRBV10-3,TRBD1,CAAGTGGKDEQFF,TGTGCCGCCGGGACAGGGGGCAAGGATGAGCAGTTCTTC
.,TRBJ2-3,TRBV15,.,CATGVSTDTQYF,TGTGCCACCGGGGTTAGCACAGATACGCAGTATTTT
.,TRBJ2-7,TRBV12-3/TRBV12-4,.,CASSFMADEQYF,TGTGCCAGCAGTTTCATGGCTGACGAGCAGTACTTC
.,TRBJ2-6,TRBV7-2,.,CASGLVGGAGANVLTF,TGTGCCAGCGGCTTGGTAGGGGGGGCTGGGGCCAACGTCCTGACTTTC
.,TRBJ2-1,TRBV20-1,TRBD2,CSARISSGDPYNEQFF,TGCAGTGCTAGGATTTCTAGCGGAGACCCCTACAATGAGCAGTTCTTC
.,TRBJ1-2,TRBV27,.,CASSLYGQPDSFGYTF,TGTGCCAGCAGTTTATATGGCCAGCCGGATTCATTTGGCTACACCTTC
.,TRBJ1-2,TRBV12-3/TRBV12-4,TRBD1,CASRSDRVNCGYTF,TGTGCCAGCAGATCGGACAGGGTAAACTGTGGCTACACCTTC
many,TRBJ2-3,TRBV29-1,TRBD2,CSVRATLARDTQYF,TGCAGCGTTAGGGCGACACTAGCGCGGGATACGCAGTATTTT
.,TRBJ2-7,TRBV7-6,.,CASSLVQAGVPGEQYF,TGTGCCAGCAGCTTAGTTCAAGCTGGGGTACCCGGCGAGCAGTACTTC
.,TRBJ2-1,TRBV5-1,TRBD2,CASRDLRGSTYNEQFF,TGCGCCAGCAGGGATCTACGCGGGAGCACCTACAATGAGCAGTTCTTC
.,TRBJ2-7,TRBV14,.,CASSQGSRPYEQYF,TGTGCCAGCAGCCAAGGTTCCAGACCCTACGAGCAGTACTTC
.,TRBJ2-7,TRBV4-2,.,CASSQVGANSYEQYF,TGTGCCAGCAGCCAAGTCGGGGCCAACTCCTACGAGCAGTACTTC
.,TRBJ2-5,TRBV3-1,.,CASSQDDGLRQTQYF,TGTGCCAGCAGCCAAGACGACGGGCTGCGACAGACCCAGTACTTC
.,TRBJ1-2,TRBV12-3/TRBV12-4,.,CASNNRGANYGYTF,TGTGCCAGCAACAATAGGGGAGCTAACTATGGCTACACCTTC